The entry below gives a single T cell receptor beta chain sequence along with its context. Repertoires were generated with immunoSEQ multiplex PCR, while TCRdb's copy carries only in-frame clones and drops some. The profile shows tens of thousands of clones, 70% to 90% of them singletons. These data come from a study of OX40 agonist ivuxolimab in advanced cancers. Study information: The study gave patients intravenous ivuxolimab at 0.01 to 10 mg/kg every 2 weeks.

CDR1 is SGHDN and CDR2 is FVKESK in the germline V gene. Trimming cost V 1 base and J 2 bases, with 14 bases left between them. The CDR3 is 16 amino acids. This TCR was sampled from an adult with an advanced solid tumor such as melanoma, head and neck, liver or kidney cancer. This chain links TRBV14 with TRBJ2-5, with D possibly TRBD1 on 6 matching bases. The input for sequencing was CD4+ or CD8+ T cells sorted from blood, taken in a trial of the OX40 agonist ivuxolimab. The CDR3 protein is CASSQAEPQGQETQYF. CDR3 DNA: TGTGCCAGCAGCCAAGCCGAACCTCAGGGGCAAGAGACCCAGTACTTC.